This T cell receptor beta chain was observed in a study of identical twins (dated by TCRdb to 2016 to 2017). Background for the entire study: To test whether fetal clonotypes persist, this study deep-sequenced TCR alpha and beta repertoires from monozygotic twins, from unrelated adults of various ages, and from cord blood. To rule out contamination, the twin experiments were replicated at different times with different library preparation protocols.

Every donor in the study was a healthy Caucasian. Three pairs of female monozygotic twins, all aged about 18 to 30 years, made up the twin cohort. The RNA used for TCR libraries was isolated from peripheral blood mononuclear cells. Libraries were prepared through 5' RACE. TCRdb records Illumina HiSeq 2000 as the sequencer. A universal primer binding site was introduced by template switching, and a unique molecular identifier was present in the final cDNA, enabling accurate counting of TCR cDNA molecules. First-strand cDNA for TCR alpha and beta chains was synthesized from specific primers in the conserved constant-segment region. To control for contamination, every cDNA library was double barcoded, receiving both a SMART-Mk sample barcode and Illumina barcodes. TruSeq adapter sequences, together with Illumina sample barcodes, were added in two successive PCR steps. The TCR alpha and beta cDNA libraries were sequenced on the Illumina HiSeq platform using custom primers. As for how the authors treated the data: MiGEC was used to process raw reads and extract unique molecular identifiers, and MiXCR was used to find CDR3 positions. For each individual, recombination models were inferred using an EM algorithm with the repgenHMM and IGoR tools. The tcR package in R was used for shared clonotype analysis, with sharing normalized by the product of cloneset sizes. To study raw recombination free of thymic and clonal selection effects, out-of-frame nonproductive sequences were analyzed. The public reads were quality trimmed at Q25 with fastp and then assembled into clones with MiXCR by TCRdb, keeping productive beta chains. Identical CDR3 proteins give one entry, which carries the most common genes and DNA. For this entry, the V and J calls and clone size follow TCRdb and not the study's own pipeline. The sample has around 570,000 distinct CDR3 sequences on record, 9.6% of them singletons. The ten largest make up 2.5% to 3% of the sample.

Turning to this clonotype: Its binding antigen is unknown. Base-call qualities are not available, and no considerably larger clone is one nucleotide away.

Summary of the overall study and its limitations: Because the same donors could not be followed over many years, the conclusions depended on cross-sectional statistical analysis. Recombination models systematically underestimated out-of-frame TCR alpha sharing in monozygotic twins but agreed with sharing between unrelated individuals. In beta out-of-frame sequences, excess twin sharing was weaker, because having fewer shared sequences lowered the signal-to-noise ratio. Abundant cord blood beta clonotypes had fewer insertions, young adult naive repertoires showed a similar but weaker trend, and memory repertoires showed no such trend. Zero-insertion analyses could be partly confounded by invariant T cells such as MAIT and iNKT, although diverse VJ usage argued against such confounding for most clonotypes. Compared with coincidental sharing between unrelated individuals, an excess of low generation-probability sequences was observed among out-of-frame TCR alpha sequences shared between twins.

V ends up 3 bases short and J 9 bases short, with an unmatched junction base count of 4. According to the germline V gene, CDR1 reads KGHSH and CDR2 reads LQKENI. From the cysteine up to the phenylalanine, the CDR3 has a length of 12 residues. The read is trimmed to its CDR3 DNA, 36 bases read in frame from base 1. These same data were also listed under a study on yellow fever vaccine responses in identical twins. The second study also describes: According to the authors, the vaccine-induced T cell response in identical twins seemed to be partly convergent and partly specific to each individual. The study precisely tracked vaccine-responding T cell clones in identical twins.

The clonotype comes from a young woman in good health. The sequence joins TRBV18 to TRBJ2-7, and TRBD1 aligns with 8 junction nucleotides. Material for sequencing was PBMCs. Read as DNA, the sequence is TGTGCCAGCTCACCGACAGGGGTGGTGCAGTACTTC. It is translated as CASSPTGVVQYF.